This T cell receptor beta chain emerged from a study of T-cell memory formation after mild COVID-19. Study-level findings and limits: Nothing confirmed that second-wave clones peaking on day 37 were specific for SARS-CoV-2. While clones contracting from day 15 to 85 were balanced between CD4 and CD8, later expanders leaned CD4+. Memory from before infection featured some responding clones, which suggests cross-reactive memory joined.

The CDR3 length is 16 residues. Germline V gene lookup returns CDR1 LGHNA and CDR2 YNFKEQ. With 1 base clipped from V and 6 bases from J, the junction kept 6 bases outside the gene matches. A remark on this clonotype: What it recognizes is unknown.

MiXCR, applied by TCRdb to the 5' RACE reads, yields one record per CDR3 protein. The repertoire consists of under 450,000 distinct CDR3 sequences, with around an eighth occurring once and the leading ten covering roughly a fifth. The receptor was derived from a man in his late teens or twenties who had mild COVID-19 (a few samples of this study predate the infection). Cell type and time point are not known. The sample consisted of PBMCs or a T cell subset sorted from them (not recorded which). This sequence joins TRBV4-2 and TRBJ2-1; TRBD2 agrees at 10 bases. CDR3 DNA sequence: TGTGCCAGCAGCCAAGCCCCAGCGGGGGGGCGCAATGAGCAGTTCTTC. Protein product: CASSQAPAGGRNEQFF.